These 24 T cell receptor beta chains were sequenced from one sample in a study of blood T cell repertoires in COVID-19. Produced via immunoSEQ multiplex PCR; TCRdb's table is partial and in-frame only. The top ten hold approximately 2% of the sample, which has 300,000 to 350,000 clones, approximately 86% seen once. Material: peripheral blood. These receptors all stem from a young man with active or convalescent COVID-19.

In its sample, this clone was seen a few times. The sample contains more than one DNA sequence encoding this CDR3. The chain has TRBV18 and TRBJ2-7; unclear D gene. The length of the CDR3 is 12 residues. Germline V gene data show CDR1 as KGHSH and CDR2 as LQKENI. Trimming stripped 3 bases from V and 4 bases from J, with 7 bases between. CDR3 residues: CASSPSSYEQYF. The CDR3 DNA reads TGTGCCAGCTCACCCAGTTCGTACGAGCAGTACTTC.

The chain recombines TRBV9 with TRBJ2-7; 12 positions match TRBD1. Trimming at V came to 0 bases and at J to 5 bases, leaving 6 bases not matched to a gene. CDR1 and CDR2 from the germline V gene are SGDLS and YYNGEE. The CDR3 is 16 residues long. The CDR3 DNA reads as TGTGCCAGCAGCGTAGAATGGGACAGGGGGCGGAACGAGCAGTACTTC. Protein product: CASSVEWDRGRNEQYF.

This chain joins TRBV2 and TRBJ2-3; 10 positions match TRBD2. The CDR3 contains 15 residues. The V and J ends lost 5 bases and 3 bases, in that order; junction bases with no gene match: 5. Germline V gene lookup returns CDR1 SNHLY and CDR2 FYNNEI. CDR3 region: CASSLAGARTDTQYF. The DNA of the CDR3 is TGTGCCAGCAGTCTAGCGGGAGCTAGAACAGATACGCAGTATTTT.

This clone was counted only a few times. The CDR3 nucleotides are TGTGCCAGCAGCTTGGGCGGGGGCCTCTCCTACAATGAGCAGTTCTTC. Translated, it gives CASSLGGGLSYNEQFF. The chain is built from TRBV11-3 and TRBJ2-1, with a weak D call TRBD2 (7 bases). With 3 bases removed from V and 0 bases from J, the gap between germline ends came to 12 bases. CDR1 SGHNT and CDR2 YENEEA come from the germline V gene. The CDR3 sequence is 16 residues long.

A note on this clone: Other DNA variants within this sample encode the same CDR3. The rearrangement links TRBV19 to TRBJ2-1; D remains ambiguous. The CDR3 has 15 residues. The germline CDR1 and CDR2 sequences are LNHDA and SQIVND (reference sequence). Trimming removed 3 bases from V and 0 bases from J, with 9 bases in between. CDR3 in DNA: TGTGCCAGTAGTATTTCGCCGAGCTCCTACAATGAGCAGTTCTTC. This translates into CASSISPSSYNEQFF.

The CDR3 DNA reads as TGTGCCAGCAGCAAAACGAACAGGGCATACTACCTTTATAGCAATCAGCCCCAGCATTTT. Protein sequence: CASSKTNRAYYLYSNQPQHF. The chain has TRBV21-1 and TRBJ1-5; TRBD1 reflects the table's D call only, with no check against the DNA. TRBV21-1 is a listed pseudogene. This CDR3 has 20 residues.

V and J are TRBV7-9 and TRBJ2-7; a possible D gene is TRBD1 (6 bases). There are 14 residues in the CDR3. Trimming removed 5 bases at V and 3 bases at J, with 14 bases between. Germline loops: CDR1 SEHNR, CDR2 FQNEAQ (reference sequence). CDR3 loop: CASSPTWTDYEQYF. The CDR3 nucleotides are TGTGCCAGCAGCCCCACATGGACAGACTACGAGCAGTACTTC.

The chain has TRBV7-7 and TRBJ2-6; D gene unclear. The CDR3 consists of 16 residues. Germline CDR1 reads SSHAT; CDR2 reads FNYEAQ (reference sequence). Trimming cost V 4 bases and J 0 bases, with 10 bases left between them. CDR3 in amino acids: CASSSPVISGANVLTF. The CDR3 DNA reads as TGTGCCAGCAGCTCCCCGGTGATCTCTGGGGCCAACGTCCTGACTTTC.

The V call is TRBV28, the J call TRBJ1-6; D uncertain. V was cut by 9 bases and J by 6 bases, with 15 bases left in between. Germline loops: CDR1 MDHEN, CDR2 SYDVKM. The CDR3 runs 14 residues. The CDR3 here is CASFKHPTNSPLHF. DNA of the CDR3: TGTGCCAGTTTTAAGCACCCAACTAATTCACCCCTCCACTTT.

This clone was detected only once. The chain joins TRBV4-1 to TRBJ1-1; D might be TRBD1 (6 bases). Germline V gene sequence: CDR1 MGHRA, CDR2 YSYEKL. The germline V and J ends were trimmed by 0 bases and 4 bases, with 12 bases remaining between them. The CDR3 is made up of 15 amino acids. CDR3 bases: TGCGCCAGCAGCCAAGATCCCCAGGGGAGCACTGAAGCTTTCTTT. This gives the protein CASSQDPQGSTEAFF.

The chain recombines TRBV13 with TRBJ2-7, with TRBD1 as a possible D gene (6 bases). V lost 0 bases, J lost 4 bases, and 10 bases lay in between. Germline V lookup: CDR1 PRHDT, CDR2 FYEKMQ (reference sequence). The CDR3 is 14 amino acids. The CDR3: CASSLGQGQYEQYF. CDR3 in DNA: TGTGCCAGCAGCTTAGGACAGGGTCAGTACGAGCAGTACTTC.

The V gene is TRBV27, the J gene TRBJ1-5, with 7 bases fitting TRBD1. Germline CDR1 MNHEY, CDR2 SMNVEV (reference sequence). The junction had 9 bases not matched to a gene; V was cut back by 6 bases and J by 7 bases. The CDR3 has 14 residues. The CDR3 region is CASSRRQGVQPQHF. The CDR3 DNA reads TGTGCCAGCAGCCGTAGACAGGGAGTACAGCCCCAGCATTTT.

The chain carries TRBV7-9 and TRBJ2-5; D is possibly TRBD2 (7 bases). CDR1 is SEHNR, CDR2 FQNEAQ, per germline (reference sequence). The CDR3 extends over 17 amino acids. Trimming removed 5 bases at V and 3 bases at J, with 22 bases between. The CDR3 sequence: CASSPTRGAGSEETQYF. The CDR3 DNA reads as TGTGCCAGCAGCCCGACCCGGGGGGCGGGTTCGGAAGAGACCCAGTACTTC. Complete variable domain (other parts from reference TRBV7-9 and TRBJ2-5): DTGVSQNPRHKITKRGQNVTFRCDPISEHNRLYWYRQTLGQGPEFLTYFQNEAQLEKSRLLSDRFSAERPKGSFSTLEIQRTEQGDSAMYLCASSPTRGAGSEETQYFGPGTRLLVL.

The chain combines TRBV6-2 or TRBV6-3 with TRBJ2-6, with TRBD1 as a possible D gene (5 bases). With 2 bases removed from V and 0 bases from J, the gap between germline ends came to 5 bases. Looked up from germline, CDR1 is MNHEY and CDR2 is SVGEGT. This CDR3 spans 15 amino acids. The CDR3 sequence is CASSYRGSGANVLTF. CDR3 coding DNA: TGTGCCAGCAGTTACAGGGGCTCTGGGGCCAACGTCCTGACTTTC.

This clone was detected only once. This chain joins TRBV7-2 and TRBJ2-3; unclear D gene. CDR1 is SGHTA and CDR2 is FQGNSA in the germline V gene. CDR3 size: 13 residues. Trimming took off 1 base at V and 6 bases at J, with 8 bases between the two ends. The CDR3 DNA reads as TGTGCCAGCAGCTTAGGGTGGGCCGATACGCAGTATTTT. Its protein is CASSLGWADTQYF.

This chain joins TRBV11-2 and TRBJ1-2; no clear D. CDR1 is SGHAT, CDR2 FQNNGV, per germline. The CDR3 consists of 13 residues. V was shortened by 3 bases and J by 9 bases, with 14 bases between the two germline ends. The CDR3: CASSFSGPGSYTF. CDR3 nucleotide sequence: TGTGCCAGCAGCTTCTCCGGTCCGGGGAGCTACACCTTC.

The rearrangement links TRBV11-2 to TRBJ2-7; 7 positions match TRBD2. The V segment lost 3 bases and the J segment 0 bases; nucleotides outside the gene matches: 8. Germline CDR1 reads SGHAT; CDR2 reads FQNNGV. The CDR3 has 16 residues. The CDR3 sequence is CASSLVSGASSYEQYF. The CDR3 DNA is TGTGCCAGCAGCTTGGTCAGCGGGGCTAGCTCCTACGAGCAGTACTTC.

The chain has TRBV4-3 and TRBJ2-3; D is unresolved. The V gene's germline CDR1 is LGHNA and CDR2 YSLEER. The V end lost 0 bases, the J end lost 5 bases, and 12 bases lay between the germline ends. The CDR3 length is 15 residues. CDR3 sequence (DNA): TGCGCCAGCAGCCAAGATGGCAATAGGAGAGATACGCAGTATTTT. Translated, it gives CASSQDGNRRDTQYF.

V usage is TRBV7-3 and J usage is TRBJ2-7; D perhaps matches TRBD2 (6 bases). Between the trimmed V and J ends, which lost 1 base and 2 bases, there was a span of 12 bases. CDR1 and CDR2 from the germline V gene are SGHTA and FQGTGA. This CDR3 is built from 15 residues. The CDR3 reads CASSLRGDSTYEQYF. In nucleotides, the CDR3 is TGTGCCAGCAGCTTAAGGGGGGACTCGACCTACGAGCAGTACTTC.

V is TRBV2 and J is TRBJ2-4; D is possibly TRBD2 (5 bases). V was pared by 10 bases and J by 6 bases, with 13 bases between. Germline assignment: CDR1 SNHLY and CDR2 FYNNEI. The CDR3 is 12 residues long. Here the CDR3 reads CATARGRNIQYF. The DNA for the CDR3 is TGTGCCACCGCGCGAGGGAGAAACATTCAGTACTTC.

This chain links TRBV19 with TRBJ2-7, with D possibly matching TRBD1 (5 bases). The CDR3 is 13 amino acids. V was pared by 4 bases and J by 5 bases, with 12 bases between. Germline CDR1 is LNHDA and CDR2 is SQIVND (reference sequence). The DNA of the CDR3 is TGTGCCAGTAGTACGCAGGGCATCCACGAGCAGTACTTC. This sequence encodes CASSTQGIHEQYF.

The V gene is TRBV6-5, the J gene TRBJ2-7; D gene ambiguous. The germline CDR1 and CDR2 sequences are MNHEY and SVGAGI. V shed 6 bases and J shed 2 bases, with 5 bases lying between them. The CDR3 spans 11 residues. CDR3 loop: CASSPAYEQYF. DNA for the CDR3: TGTGCCAGCAGCCCAGCCTACGAGCAGTACTTC.

The V call is TRBV6-4, the J call TRBJ2-1; 12 nucleotides align to TRBD2. Germline CDR1 MRHNA, CDR2 SNTAGT. The CDR3 contains 14 residues. The ends lost 2 bases at V and 7 bases at J; junction bases unmatched: 0. The CDR3 spells CASSDGTSGNEQFF. In nucleotides, the CDR3 is TGTGCCAGCAGTGACGGGACTAGCGGGAATGAGCAGTTCTTC.

This chain joins TRBV4-1 and TRBJ2-5; TRBD1 agrees at 8 bases. V was clipped by 0 bases and J by 4 bases; unmatched bases: 10. The CDR3 length is 17 residues. Germline CDR1 is MGHRA and CDR2 is YSYEKL. The CDR3: CASSQDGRQGIGETQYF. CDR3 DNA: TGCGCCAGCAGCCAAGATGGTAGACAGGGGATTGGAGAGACCCAGTACTTC.